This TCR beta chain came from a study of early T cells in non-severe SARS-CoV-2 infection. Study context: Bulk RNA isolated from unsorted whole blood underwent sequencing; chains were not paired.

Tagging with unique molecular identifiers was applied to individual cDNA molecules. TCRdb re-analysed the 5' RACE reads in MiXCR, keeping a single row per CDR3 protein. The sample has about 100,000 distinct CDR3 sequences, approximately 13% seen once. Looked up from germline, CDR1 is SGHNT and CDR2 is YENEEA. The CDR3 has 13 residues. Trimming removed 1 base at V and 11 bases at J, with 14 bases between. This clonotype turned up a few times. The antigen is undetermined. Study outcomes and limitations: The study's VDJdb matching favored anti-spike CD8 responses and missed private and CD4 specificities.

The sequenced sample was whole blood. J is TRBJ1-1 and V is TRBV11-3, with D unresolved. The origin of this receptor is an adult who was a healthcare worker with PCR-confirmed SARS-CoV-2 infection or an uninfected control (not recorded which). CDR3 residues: CASSLGNSEMAFF. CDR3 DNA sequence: TGTGCCAGCAGCTTAGGGAATTCCGAAATGGCTTTCTTT.